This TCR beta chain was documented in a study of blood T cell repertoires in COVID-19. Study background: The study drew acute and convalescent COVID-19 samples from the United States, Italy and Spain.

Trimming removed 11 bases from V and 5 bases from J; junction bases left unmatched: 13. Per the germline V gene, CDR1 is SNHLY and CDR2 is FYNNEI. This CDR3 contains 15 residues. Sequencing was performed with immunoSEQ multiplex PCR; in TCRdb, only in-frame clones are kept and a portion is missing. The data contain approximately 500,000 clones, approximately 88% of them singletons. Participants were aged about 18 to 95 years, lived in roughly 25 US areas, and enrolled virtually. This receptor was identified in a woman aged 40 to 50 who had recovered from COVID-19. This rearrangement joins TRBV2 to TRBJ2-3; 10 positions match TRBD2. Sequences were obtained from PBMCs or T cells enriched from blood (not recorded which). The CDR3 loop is CAGSRTSGGEDTQYF. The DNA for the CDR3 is TGTGCCGGCTCCAGGACTAGCGGAGGGGAAGATACGCAGTATTTT.